This TCR beta chain was found in a study of graft-versus-host responses after intestinal transplantation. About the study: For around 3 years after anti-thymocyte globulin induction, all recipients took tacrolimus and steroids. Study observations and caveats: Detection of GvH clones occurred in recipient marrow, and some had their first appearance in ileum or blood.

As concerns this clone: What it binds is not known.

Some clones are missing from TCRdb's copy, which holds only in-frame ones; the method was immunoSEQ multiplex PCR. The table lists fewer than 110,000 clones, 80% to 95% of them singletons, with less than 1.5% in the top ten. The material sequenced was unstimulated CD8+ T cells sorted from spleen or lymph node cells, taken before intestinal transplant. This clonotype originated in a human donor who received an intestinal transplant.

This chain's CDR3 is CASSAYSGGDEQYF. Here the CDR3 DNA reads TGTGCCAGCAGCGCCTATAGCGGGGGGGACGAGCAGTACTTC. The chain links TRBV9 to TRBJ2-7; TRBD2 matches 11 bases. This CDR3 spans 14 amino acids. The J segment lost 5 bases and the V segment lost 3 bases, leaving 4 bases of the junction unmatched. The germline V gene has CDR1 SGDLS and CDR2 YYNGEE.